Listed below are T cell receptor beta chains from one sample, sequenced in a study of T cell changes during pregnancy in multiple sclerosis. Clones were sequenced by immunoSEQ multiplex PCR, and TCRdb holds only the in-frame ones, with some missing. The table includes around 64,000 clones, over 90% detected once. Sequences were derived from CD8+ T cells from peripheral blood mononuclear cells, sampled in the third trimester of pregnancy. These receptors came from a female donor with multiple sclerosis, enrolled in a pregnancy study. The CDR3 runs from the conserved cysteine through the conserved F or W. A D gene is named only where the DNA matches it firmly. Part of the rows lack a size; the others show once, few, many or a class for expanded clones.

v_call,j_call,clone_size,d_call,cdr3_nt,cdr3_aa
TRBV5-1,TRBJ2-7,.,TRBD1,TGCGCCAGCAGCTTCGTACAGGGGAGCTCCTACGAGCAGTACTTC,CASSFVQGSSYEQYF
TRBV27,TRBJ2-7,.,.,TGTGCCAGCAGTTTCCAAGCCACCTACGAGCAGTACTTC,CASSFQATYEQYF
TRBV28,TRBJ1-1,.,.,TGTGCCAGCAGTTTGGCAGAGGACAGAACAGGCACTGAAGCTTTCTTT,CASSLAEDRTGTEAFF
TRBV30,TRBJ2-7,.,.,TGTGCCTGGATGGAGGGACCCTACGAGCAGTACTTC,CAWMEGPYEQYF
TRBV7-6,TRBJ1-1,.,.,TGTGCCAGCAGGGGAGAGGCGGACACTGAAGCTTTCTTT,CASRGEADTEAFF
TRBV28,TRBJ1-1,once,TRBD1,TGTGCCATCGGGACAGGCGTCAACACTGAAGCTTTCTTT,CAIGTGVNTEAFF
TRBV6-1,TRBJ2-5,.,TRBD2,TGTGCCAGCAGTGAACGGGCGGGAGGAGGGGAGACCCAGTACTTC,CASSERAGGGETQYF
TRBV14,TRBJ1-2,.,TRBD1,TGTGCCAGCAGCCAAGGGGGACAGGGGAACTATGGCTACACCTTC,CASSQGGQGNYGYTF
TRBV15,TRBJ2-1,.,TRBD2,TGTGCCACCAGCAGAGGACTAGCGATCTCGGATGAGCAGTTCTTC,CATSRGLAISDEQFF
TRBV7-7,TRBJ2-7,.,TRBD1,TGTGCCAGCAGCTTCGGGACAGGGGTGACCTACGAGCAGTACTTC,CASSFGTGVTYEQYF
TRBV2,TRBJ1-1,.,TRBD1,TGTGCCAGCAGCTTCGACAGGGGTGGTGAAGCTTTCTTT,CASSFDRGGEAFF
TRBV19,TRBJ1-2,.,.,TGTGCCAGTAGTAACACGAACTATGGCTACACCTTC,CASSNTNYGYTF
TRBV6-5,TRBJ2-5,.,.,TGTGCCAGCAGACCACAGGGAACCCAACGCCAGCAGTACTTC,CASRPQGTQRQQYF
TRBV27,TRBJ2-7,.,TRBD1,TGTGCCAGCAGTTTGGAACCGTCCGGGACAGGGGGCTTCTACGAGCAGTACTTC,CASSLEPSGTGGFYEQYF
TRBV28,TRBJ1-1,.,.,TGTGCCAGCAGTTGGACAGCAGACACTGAAGCTTTCTTT,CASSWTADTEAFF
TRBV5-1,TRBJ2-7,.,.,TGCGCCAGCAGCTTGGGCACTGACTACGAGCAGTACTTC,CASSLGTDYEQYF
TRBV5-8,TRBJ2-1,.,.,TGTGCCAGCAGCTTGGGCGCTCGGCTCGGGAGCCTCTCCTACAATGAGCAGTTCTTC,CASSLGARLGSLSYNEQFF
TRBV9,TRBJ2-5,.,TRBD1,TGTGCCAGCAGCGCCACAGGGGTTCAAGAGACCCAGTACTTC,CASSATGVQETQYF
TRBV7-2,TRBJ1-1,.,TRBD1,TGTGCCAGCAGCTTAGGGAGGACAGGGGGCACTGAAGCTTTCTTT,CASSLGRTGGTEAFF
TRBV5-8,TRBJ1-2,.,TRBD1,TGTGCCAGCAGCTTAGATTCTGGGACAGGAAACTATGGCTACACCTTC,CASSLDSGTGNYGYTF
TRBV7-9,TRBJ1-1,.,.,TGTGCCAGCAGCTTAGGGAAATTACAGGTCCGTATGAACACTGAAGCTTTCTTT,CASSLGKLQVRMNTEAFF
TRBV30,TRBJ2-3,.,TRBD1,TGTGCCTGGACCCAGGGGGCAAAAGCTGGAGATACGCAGTATTTT,CAWTQGAKAGDTQYF
TRBV7-2,TRBJ2-1,.,TRBD2,TGTGCCAGCAGCTTGGCGGGAGCCGCTTACAATGAGCAGTTCTTC,CASSLAGAAYNEQFF
TRBV27,TRBJ2-7,.,.,TGTGCCAGCAGTTTAGGCAGGGCCTACGAGCAGTACTTC,CASSLGRAYEQYF
TRBV7-9,TRBJ1-2,few,TRBD1,TGTGCCAGCAGCTCAGCAGGGGGCGAACACTATGGCTACACCTTC,CASSSAGGEHYGYTF
TRBV15,TRBJ2-7,.,TRBD2,TGTGCCACCAGCAGCTCCCCGGGACTAGCGGGAGGGCCGACCTACGAGCAGTACTTC,CATSSSPGLAGGPTYEQYF